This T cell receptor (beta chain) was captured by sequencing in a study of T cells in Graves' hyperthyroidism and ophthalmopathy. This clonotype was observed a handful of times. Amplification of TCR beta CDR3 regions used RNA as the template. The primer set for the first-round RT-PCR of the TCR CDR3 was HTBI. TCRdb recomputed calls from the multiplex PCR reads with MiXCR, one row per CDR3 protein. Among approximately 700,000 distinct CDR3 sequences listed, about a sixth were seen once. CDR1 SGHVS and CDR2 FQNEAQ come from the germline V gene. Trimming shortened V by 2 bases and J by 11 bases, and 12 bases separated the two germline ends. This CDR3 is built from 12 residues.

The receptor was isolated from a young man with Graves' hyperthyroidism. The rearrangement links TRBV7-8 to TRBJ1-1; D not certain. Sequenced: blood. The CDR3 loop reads CASSLSFSAAFF. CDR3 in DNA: TGTGCCAGCAGCTTATCATTCTCGGCTGCTTTCTTT.